This entry describes one T cell receptor beta chain. The data were taken from a study of OX40 agonist ivuxolimab in advanced cancers. Study information: Patients' therapy was ivuxolimab, an antibody that acts as an agonist of OX40 (CD134). From 23 to 79 years was the age range, with a mean of about 56 years, and around 80% were male.

The data were produced by immunoSEQ multiplex PCR, yet TCRdb's version contains in-frame clones alone and is incomplete. The table records more than 15,000 clones, around 90% of them present only once. From germline, CDR1 is MNHEY and CDR2 SVGAGI. The CDR3 length is 13 residues. Trimming shortened V by 10 bases and J by 5 bases, and 15 bases separated the two germline ends. The material sequenced was CD4+ or CD8+ T cells sorted from blood, taken in a trial of the OX40 agonist ivuxolimab. V usage is TRBV6-5 and J usage is TRBJ2-1; possible D gene TRBD2, 5 bases. This receptor was obtained from an adult with an advanced solid tumor such as melanoma, head and neck, liver or kidney cancer. CDR3 in amino acids: CANKGRRDNEQFF. CDR3 bases: TGTGCCAACAAAGGGAGACGAGACAATGAGCAGTTCTTC.